This T cell receptor beta chain was sequenced during a study of identical twins (dated by TCRdb to between 2015 and 2016). Broadly, across the study: The study deep-sequenced TCR alpha and beta repertoires from monozygotic twins, unrelated adults of various ages and cord blood to test whether fetal clonotypes persist. To rule out contamination, replicate twin experiments were performed at different times with different library preparation protocols. What the study reported, not specific to this receptor: Invariant T cells such as MAIT and iNKT could partly confound zero-insertion analyses, though diverse VJ usage argued against this for most clonotypes. In monozygotic twins, out-of-frame TCR alpha sharing was systematically underestimated by recombination models, although the models agreed with sharing between unrelated individuals. Because the same donors could not be followed over many years, conclusions were based on cross-sectional statistical analysis. Compared with coincidental sharing between unrelated individuals, an excess of low generation-probability sequences was observed among out-of-frame TCR alpha sequences shared between twins. Abundant cord blood beta clonotypes carried fewer insertions; young adult naive repertoires showed a weaker similar trend, while memory repertoires showed none. A weaker excess of twin sharing was found in beta out-of-frame sequences because the signal-to-noise ratio was lowered by fewer shared sequences.

Preparation of the library involved 5' RACE. For sequencing, an Illumina HiSeq 2000 was employed. A universal primer binding site was added through template switching, and the final cDNA carried a unique molecular identifier so that TCR cDNA molecules could be counted accurately. Specific primers in the conserved constant-segment region were used to synthesize first-strand cDNA for the TCR alpha and beta chains. Each cDNA library was double barcoded, with a SMART-Mk sample barcode plus Illumina barcodes, to control for contamination. TruSeq adapter sequences, together with Illumina sample barcodes, were added in two successive PCR steps. TCR alpha and beta cDNA libraries were sequenced on the Illumina HiSeq platform with custom primers. The source study handled its data this way. MiGEC was used to process raw reads and extract unique molecular identifiers, and MiXCR was used to find CDR3 positions. For each individual, recombination models were inferred using an EM algorithm with the repgenHMM and IGoR tools. Shared clonotypes were analyzed with the tcR package in R, and sharing was normalized by the product of cloneset sizes. To study raw recombination free of thymic and clonal selection effects, out-of-frame nonproductive sequences were analyzed. TCRdb redid the processing of the public reads, applying fastp at Q25 and MiXCR, and retained in-frame beta chains. Entries that share a CDR3 protein sequence are merged under the most common genes and DNA. TCRdb's processing, not the study's, gives the V and J calls here. For this sample there are 1.5 million to 2 million distinct CDR3 sequences; under 35% appear just once. The biggest ten clones account for roughly 0.3% of the sample.

According to the germline V gene, CDR1 reads MNHEY and CDR2 reads SVGAGI. The V end loses 7 bases and the J end loses 1 base, and a stretch of 7 bases separates them. From cysteine to phenylalanine, the CDR3 is 12 amino acids long. The read is trimmed to its CDR3 DNA, 36 bases read in frame from base 1. Every donor was a healthy Caucasian. In this sample, this clonotype turned up a few times. This receptor's antigen is unknown. Nothing much larger sits one base from this clone, and base qualities are not available. The chain employs TRBV6-5 and TRBJ1-1, with the D gene uncertain. The specimen was cord blood. The origin of this receptor is a newborn girl in good health. The DNA reads TGTGCCAGCATTGGTCGGAACACTGAAGCTTTCTTT. It encodes CASIGRNTEAFF.